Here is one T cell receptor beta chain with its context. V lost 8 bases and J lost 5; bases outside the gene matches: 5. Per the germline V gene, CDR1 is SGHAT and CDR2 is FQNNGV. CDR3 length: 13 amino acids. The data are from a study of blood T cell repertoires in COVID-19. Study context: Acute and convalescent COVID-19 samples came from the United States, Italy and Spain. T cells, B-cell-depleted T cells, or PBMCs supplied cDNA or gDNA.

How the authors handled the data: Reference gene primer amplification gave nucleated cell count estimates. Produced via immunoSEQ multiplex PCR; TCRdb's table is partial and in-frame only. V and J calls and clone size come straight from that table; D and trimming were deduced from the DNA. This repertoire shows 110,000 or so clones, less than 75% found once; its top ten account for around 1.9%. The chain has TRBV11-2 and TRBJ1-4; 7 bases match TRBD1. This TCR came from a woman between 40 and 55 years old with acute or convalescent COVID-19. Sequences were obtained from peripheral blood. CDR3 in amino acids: CASAGTENEKLFF. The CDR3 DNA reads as TGTGCCAGCGCCGGGACAGAGAATGAAAAACTGTTTTTT.